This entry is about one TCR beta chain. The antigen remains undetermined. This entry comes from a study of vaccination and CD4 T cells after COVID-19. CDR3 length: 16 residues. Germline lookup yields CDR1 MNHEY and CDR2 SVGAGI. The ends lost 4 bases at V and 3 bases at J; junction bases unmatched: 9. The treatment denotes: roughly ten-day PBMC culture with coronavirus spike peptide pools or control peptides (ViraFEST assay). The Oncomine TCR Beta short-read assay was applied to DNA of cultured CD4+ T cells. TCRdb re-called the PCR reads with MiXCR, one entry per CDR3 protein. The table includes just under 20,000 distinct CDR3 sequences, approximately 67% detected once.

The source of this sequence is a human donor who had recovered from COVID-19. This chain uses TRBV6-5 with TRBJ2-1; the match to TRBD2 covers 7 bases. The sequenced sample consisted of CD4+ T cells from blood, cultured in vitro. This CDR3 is CASSSRPSGVYNEQFF. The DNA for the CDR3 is TGTGCCAGCAGTTCTCGACCGAGCGGGGTCTACAATGAGCAGTTCTTC.